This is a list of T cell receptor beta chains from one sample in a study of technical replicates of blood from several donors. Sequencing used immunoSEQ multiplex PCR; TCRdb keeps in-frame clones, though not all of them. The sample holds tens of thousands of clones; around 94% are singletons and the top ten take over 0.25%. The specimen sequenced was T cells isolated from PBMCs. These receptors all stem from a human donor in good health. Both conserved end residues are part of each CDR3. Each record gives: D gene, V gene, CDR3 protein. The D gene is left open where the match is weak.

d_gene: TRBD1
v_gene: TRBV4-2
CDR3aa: CASSQLEARQGYTQYF

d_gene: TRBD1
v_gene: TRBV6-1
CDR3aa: CASSEPGQGIYGYTF

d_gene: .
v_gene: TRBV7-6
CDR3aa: CASSRDFGNEQFF

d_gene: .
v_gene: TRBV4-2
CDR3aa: CASSQLLGGTSTKNEQFF

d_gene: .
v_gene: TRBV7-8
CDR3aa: CASSSTRTSYEQYF

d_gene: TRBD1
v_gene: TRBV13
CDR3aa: CASSGTGRRYGYTF

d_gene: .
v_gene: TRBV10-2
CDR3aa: CAGATSPNEQFF

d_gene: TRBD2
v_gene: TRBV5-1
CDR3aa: CASSSSGDRYNEQFF

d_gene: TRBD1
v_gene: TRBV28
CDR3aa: CASREPGTGGFNEQFF

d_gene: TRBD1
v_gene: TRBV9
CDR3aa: CASSSHRDRANYGYTF

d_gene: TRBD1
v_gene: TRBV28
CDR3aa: CASSSPGQGNNEQFF

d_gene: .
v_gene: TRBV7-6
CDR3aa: CASSLGLGHRETQYF

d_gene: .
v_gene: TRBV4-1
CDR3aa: CATQGGGGYTF

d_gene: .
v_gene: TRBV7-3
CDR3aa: CASSLALFTGELFF

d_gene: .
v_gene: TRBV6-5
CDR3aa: CASSLARDPYEQYF

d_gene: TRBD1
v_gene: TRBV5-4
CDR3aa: CASSFWDRDSYGYTF

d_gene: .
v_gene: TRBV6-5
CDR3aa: CASSYGGPELNYGYTF

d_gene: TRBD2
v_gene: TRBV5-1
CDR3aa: CASSVGTSPDTQYF

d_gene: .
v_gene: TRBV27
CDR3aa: CASTYSQGLYSNQPQHF

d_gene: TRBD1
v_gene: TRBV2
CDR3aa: CASSGTGGNQPQHF

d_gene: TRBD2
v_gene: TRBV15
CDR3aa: CATSRDQDPSGTFKTQYF

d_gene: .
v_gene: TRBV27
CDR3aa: CASDRYPIRNQPQHF

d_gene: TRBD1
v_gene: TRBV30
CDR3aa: CAWTGGYSPLHF

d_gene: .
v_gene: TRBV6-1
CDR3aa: CASIPTIILHNEQFF

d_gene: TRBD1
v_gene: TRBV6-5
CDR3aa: CASSYSWDSVGKLFF

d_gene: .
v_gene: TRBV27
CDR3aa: CASSLVSLGYEQYF

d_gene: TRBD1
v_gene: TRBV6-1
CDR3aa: CASSEALQAGQGDRGLFF

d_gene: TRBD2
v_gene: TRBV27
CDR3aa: CASSLGTSGFLYEQYF

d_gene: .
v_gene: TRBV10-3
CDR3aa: CAISDGGTSNQPQHF

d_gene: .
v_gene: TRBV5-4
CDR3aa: CATNRAPYEQYF

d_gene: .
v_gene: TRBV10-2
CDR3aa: CASTGGGSYYEQYF

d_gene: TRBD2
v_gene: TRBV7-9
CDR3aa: CASSFGTSGSQNTDTQYF

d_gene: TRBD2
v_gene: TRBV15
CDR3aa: CATSRDSERGSGTQYF

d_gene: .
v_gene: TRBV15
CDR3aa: CATSRPSSNYEQYF

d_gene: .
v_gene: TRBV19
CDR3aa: CASSTRGQGYEQYF

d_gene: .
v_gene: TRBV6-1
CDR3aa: CASSPHDSSYNEQFF

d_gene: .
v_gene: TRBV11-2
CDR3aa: CASSLEADEKLFF

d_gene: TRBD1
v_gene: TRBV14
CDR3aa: CASSRDSSVGTARSYEQYF

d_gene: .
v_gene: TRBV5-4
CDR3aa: CARKVQGSNEQFF

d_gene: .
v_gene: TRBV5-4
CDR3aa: CASSLALGSHEQYF

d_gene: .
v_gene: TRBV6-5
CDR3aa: CASGGLTTNEKLFF

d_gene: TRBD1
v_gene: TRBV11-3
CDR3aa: CASSLATGTVETQYF

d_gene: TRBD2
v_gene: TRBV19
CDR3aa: CASTAGTSGNTDTQYF

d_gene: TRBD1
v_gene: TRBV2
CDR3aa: CASKWQGDQPQHF

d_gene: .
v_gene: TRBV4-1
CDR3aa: CASSQQGWADQPQHF

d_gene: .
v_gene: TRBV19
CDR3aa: CASSGLMRVTEAFF

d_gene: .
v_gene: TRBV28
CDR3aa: CASSPEGRYGTQYF

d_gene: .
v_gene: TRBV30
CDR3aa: CAWSLAGQSTSYEQYF

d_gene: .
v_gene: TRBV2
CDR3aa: CASRRDARVEQFF

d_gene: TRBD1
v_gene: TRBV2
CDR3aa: CASSLDRAYEQYF